These 6 T cell receptor beta chains originate from one sample sequenced in a study of T cell responses to AZD1222 COVID-19 vaccine. TCRdb's table, derived via immunoSEQ multiplex PCR, lists solely in-frame clones and lacks some. The sample holds around 140,000 clones; approximately 94% are singletons and the top ten take roughly 5%. Sequenced here: peripheral blood, sampled on day 0 of AZD1222 vaccination. These receptors were collected from an adult in good health.

The chain has TRBV5-5 and TRBJ2-7; perhaps TRBD1 as D (6 bases). Germline CDR1 SGHKS, CDR2 YYEKEE (reference sequence). The CDR3 consists of 13 residues. The germline V and J ends were trimmed by 4 bases and 4 bases, with 12 bases remaining between them. The CDR3 loop is CASSRTTGYEQYF. The CDR3 DNA reads as TGTGCCAGCAGCCGTACTACAGGGTACGAGCAGTACTTC.

The chain uses TRBV10-3 and TRBJ2-3, with TRBD1 matching over 11 bases. The CDR3 has 16 residues. J lost 0 bases, V lost 6 bases, and 5 bases had no gene match. CDR1 is ENHRY and CDR2 is SYGVKD in the germline V gene. CDR3 region: CAISLRTGGSTDTQYF. The CDR3 region has the DNA TGTGCCATCAGCCTCCGGACAGGGGGCAGCACAGATACGCAGTATTTT.

The gene calls are TRBV5-6 and TRBJ2-1, with 10 bases fitting TRBD2. The J segment lost 1 base and the V segment lost 4 bases, leaving 8 bases of the junction unmatched. The CDR3 covers 17 residues. CDR1 SGHDT and CDR2 YYEEEE come from the germline V gene. CDR3 nucleotides: TGTGCCAGCAGCCTTAGCGGGGGGCCCTCTTCCTACAATGAGCAGTTCTTC. Translation gives CASSLSGGPSSYNEQFF.

The chain combines TRBV7-6 with TRBJ1-6, with 7 positions matching TRBD1. V was pared by 0 bases and J by 5 bases, with 10 bases of the junction left unmatched. Germline CDR1 reads SGHVS; CDR2 reads FNYEAQ. The CDR3 is 18 residues long. CDR3 nucleotide sequence: TGTGCCAGCAGCTTAGCAGGCTTCGGACAGGCTGATAATTCACCCCTCCACTTT. It codes for CASSLAGFGQADNSPLHF.

The V gene is TRBV3-1 (or the pseudogene TRBV3-2), the J gene TRBJ2-3; perhaps TRBD2 as D (5 bases). V lost 2 bases and J lost 2, with 17 bases in between. CDR3 length: 17 residues. Germline-derived CDR1 and CDR2 are LGHDT and YNNKEL (reference sequence). The CDR3 reads CASSQQVSSRNTDTQYF. The CDR3 DNA is TGTGCCAGCAGCCAACAGGTATCTAGCCGGAACACAGATACGCAGTATTTT.

The gene calls are TRBV18 and TRBJ1-3; D is unclear. V gave up 4 bases and J gave up 0 bases, with 10 bases separating them. The CDR3 spans 15 residues. Germline V gene lookup returns CDR1 KGHSH and CDR2 LQKENI. The CDR3 here is CASSRIVLSGNTIYF. The CDR3 bases are TGTGCCAGCTCACGCATAGTGCTCTCTGGAAACACCATATATTTT.